This T cell receptor beta chain came from a study of T cell responses to AZD1222 COVID-19 vaccine. Study in general: Researchers grouped second doses given at about 4 or about 12 weeks into one pool.

Some clones are missing from TCRdb's copy, which holds only in-frame ones; the method was immunoSEQ multiplex PCR. The data contain 45,000 to 65,000 clones, over 75% of them singletons. The V and J ends lost 1 base and 11 bases, in that order; junction bases with no gene match: 8. The CDR3 extends over 15 amino acids. Per the germline V gene, CDR1 is MGHDK and CDR2 is SYGVNS. Study-wide points: Repertoires in all cases were sampled only once the peak T cell response had passed. The breadth and depth of Spike-specific TCRs increased once two AZD1222 doses had been given. The donor cohort was predominantly white British with a female majority, and clonal diversity may have been underestimated.

This clone is a singleton in its sample. Its antigen is still unknown. This clonotype was sampled from an adult in good health. The starting material was peripheral blood, obtained on day 0 of AZD1222 vaccination. The V and J genes are TRBV25-1 and TRBJ2-6, with 7 bases matching TRBD1. The CDR3 coding sequence is TGTGCCAGCAGTGAATGGGACAGCCCTCGGGACGTCCTGACTTTC. Amino acid sequence: CASSEWDSPRDVLTF.